A single sample is the source of the 4 T cell receptor beta chains below, sequenced in a study of blood T cell repertoires in COVID-19. Generated by immunoSEQ multiplex PCR, the TCRdb table keeps only in-frame clones and is missing some. Of 150,000 to 200,000 clones listed, more than 70% are singletons. Input material: PBMCs or T cells enriched from blood (not recorded which). The receptors shown here come from a woman aged 25 to 39 who had recovered from COVID-19.

The J gene is TRBJ1-1, the V gene TRBV28; D is unclear. The CDR3 length is 14 residues. In germline, CDR1 is MDHEN, CDR2 SYDVKM. Between the trimmed V and J ends, which lost 5 bases and 8 bases, there was a span of 18 bases. CDR3 protein: CASSLLSLSLEAFF. CDR3 nucleotide sequence: TGTGCCAGCAGTCTTTTATCCCTCAGTTTGGAAGCTTTCTTT.

V is TRBV27 and J is TRBJ2-3; D call uncertain. CDR3 length: 14 residues. V gave up 5 bases and J gave up 2 bases, with 11 bases separating them. Germline V gene sequence: CDR1 MNHEY, CDR2 SMNVEV (reference sequence). For the CDR3, the DNA is TGTGCCAGCAGTAGTGTTAGTCCCACAGATACGCAGTATTTT. Protein: CASSSVSPTDTQYF.

J is TRBJ2-5 and V is TRBV21-1; the D call TRBD1 from the table was never checked on the DNA. TRBV21-1 is annotated as a pseudogene. CDR3 length: 15 residues. CDR3 amino acids: CASSNEGQIQETQYF. The CDR3 DNA reads as TGTGCCAGCAGCAATGAGGGACAGATCCAAGAGACCCAGTACTTC.

This clone has just a few counts. This chain joins TRBV28 and TRBJ2-2; 7 bases align to TRBD2. The V gene end was trimmed by 7 bases and the J gene end by 7 bases; junction bases not matched to a gene: 9. The CDR3 extends over 14 amino acids. Germline CDR1 and CDR2: MDHEN and SYDVKM. This chain's CDR3 is CASIQGTKGGELFF. The CDR3 DNA follows: TGTGCCAGCATCCAAGGGACTAAGGGCGGGGAGCTGTTTTTT.